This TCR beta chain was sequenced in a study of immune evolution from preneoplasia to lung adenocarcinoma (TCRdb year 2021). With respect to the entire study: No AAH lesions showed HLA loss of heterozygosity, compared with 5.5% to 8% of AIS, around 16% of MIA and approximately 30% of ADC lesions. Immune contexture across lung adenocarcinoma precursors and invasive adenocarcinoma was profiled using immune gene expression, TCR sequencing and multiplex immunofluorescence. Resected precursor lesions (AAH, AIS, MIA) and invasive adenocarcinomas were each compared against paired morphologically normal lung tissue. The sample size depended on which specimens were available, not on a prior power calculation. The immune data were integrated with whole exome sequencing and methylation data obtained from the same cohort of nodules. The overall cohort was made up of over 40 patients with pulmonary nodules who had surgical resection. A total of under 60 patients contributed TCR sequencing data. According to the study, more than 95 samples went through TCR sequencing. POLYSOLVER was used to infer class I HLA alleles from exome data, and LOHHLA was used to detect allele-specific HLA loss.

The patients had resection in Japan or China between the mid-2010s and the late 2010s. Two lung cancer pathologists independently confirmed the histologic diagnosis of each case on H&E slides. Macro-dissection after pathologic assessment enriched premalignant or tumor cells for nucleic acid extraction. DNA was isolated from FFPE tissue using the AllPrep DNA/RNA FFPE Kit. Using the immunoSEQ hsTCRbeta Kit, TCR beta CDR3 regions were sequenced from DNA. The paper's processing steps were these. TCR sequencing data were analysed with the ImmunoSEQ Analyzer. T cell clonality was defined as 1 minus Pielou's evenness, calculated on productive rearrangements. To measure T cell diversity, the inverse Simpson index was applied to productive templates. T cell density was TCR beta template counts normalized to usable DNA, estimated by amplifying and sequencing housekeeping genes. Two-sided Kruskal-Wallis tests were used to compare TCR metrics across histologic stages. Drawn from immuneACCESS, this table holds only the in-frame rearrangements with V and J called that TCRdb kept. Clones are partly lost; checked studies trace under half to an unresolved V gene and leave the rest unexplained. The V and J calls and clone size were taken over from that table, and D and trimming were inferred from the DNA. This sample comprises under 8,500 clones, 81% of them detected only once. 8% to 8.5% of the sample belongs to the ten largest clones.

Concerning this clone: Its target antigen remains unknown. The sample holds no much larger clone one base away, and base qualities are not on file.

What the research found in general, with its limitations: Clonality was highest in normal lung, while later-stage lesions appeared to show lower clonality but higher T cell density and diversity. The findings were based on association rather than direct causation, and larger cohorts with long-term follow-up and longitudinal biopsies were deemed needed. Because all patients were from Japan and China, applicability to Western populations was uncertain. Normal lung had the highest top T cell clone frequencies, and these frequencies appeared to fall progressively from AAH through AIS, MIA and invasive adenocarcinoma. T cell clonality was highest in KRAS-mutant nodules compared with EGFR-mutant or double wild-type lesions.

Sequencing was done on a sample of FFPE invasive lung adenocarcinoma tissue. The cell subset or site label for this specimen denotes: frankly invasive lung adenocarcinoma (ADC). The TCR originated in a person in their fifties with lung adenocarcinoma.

The encoded CDR3 is CASSPLMNTEAFF. At the DNA level, the sequence is TGTGCCAGCAGCCCGCTCATGAACACTGAAGCTTTCTTT. The chain is made from TRBV9 and TRBJ1-1; there is no confident call for the D gene. Trimming at the junction amounts to 4 bases on V and 0 bases on J, and the germline ends lie 7 bases apart. The CDR3, from cysteine to phenylalanine, totals 13 residues. The read is trimmed to its CDR3 DNA, 39 bases read in frame from base 1. Based on the germline V gene, the CDR1 and CDR2 sequences are SGDLS and YYNGEE. Beyond the CDR3, the reference TRBV9 and TRBJ1-1 genes provide the residues; the full variable domain reads: DSGVTQTPKHLITATGQRVTLRCSPRSGDLSVYWYQQSLDQGLQFLIQYYNGEERAKGNILERFSAQQFPDLHSELNLSSLELGDSALYFCASSPLMNTEAFFGQGTRLTVV.